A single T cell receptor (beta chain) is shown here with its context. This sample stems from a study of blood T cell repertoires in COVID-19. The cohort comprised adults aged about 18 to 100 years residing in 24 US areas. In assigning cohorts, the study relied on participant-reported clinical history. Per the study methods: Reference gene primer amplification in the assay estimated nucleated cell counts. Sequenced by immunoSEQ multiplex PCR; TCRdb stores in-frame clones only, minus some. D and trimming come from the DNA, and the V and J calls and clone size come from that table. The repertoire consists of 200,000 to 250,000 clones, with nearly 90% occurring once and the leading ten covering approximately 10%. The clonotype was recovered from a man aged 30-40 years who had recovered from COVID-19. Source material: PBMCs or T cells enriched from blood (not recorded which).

This CDR3 reads CSAVGRGGENIQYF. The CDR3 DNA reads TGCAGCGCCGTCGGGCGGGGGGGAGAAAACATTCAGTACTTC. V usage is TRBV29-1 and J usage is TRBJ2-4, with 9 positions matching TRBD2. The CDR3 is made up of 14 amino acids. With V trimmed by 7 bases and J by 5 bases, 9 bases remained unmatched. Germline V gene lookup returns CDR1 SQVTM and CDR2 ANQGSEA. The complete variable domain, with remaining parts taken from reference TRBV29-1 and TRBJ2-4, reads SAVISQKPSRDICQRGTSLTIQCQVDSQVTMMFWYRQQPGQSLTLIATANQGSEATYESGFVIDKFPISRPNLTFSTLTVSNMSPEDSSIYLCSAVGRGGENIQYFGAGTRLSVL.